This T cell receptor beta chain was documented in a study of regulatory T cells in long-lasting Graves disease. General study results and limits: Persistent patients had a count of shared public clonotypes (roughly 2,500) that exceeded that of new patients (around 910). Persistent Graves' patients showed reduced TCR diversity versus newly diagnosed patients.

Concerning this clonotype: Its antigen is still unknown.

V lost 1 base and J lost 3, with 9 bases in between. Germline CDR1 and CDR2: DFQATT and SNEGSKA (reference sequence). The length of the CDR3 is 14 residues. Time point meaning: persistent/refractory GD, antithyroid drugs over 5 years with positive TRAb. Extracted RNA from PBMCs served as the source of the TCR library. According to the study, TCR beta libraries were built with iRepertoire HTBI primers and CDR3-region Arm-PCR. Via MiXCR, TCRdb re-called the multiplex PCR reads, giving one row per CDR3 protein. The top ten hold approximately 6.4% of the sample, which has roughly 500,000 distinct CDR3 sequences, roughly 21% seen once.

The V and J genes are TRBV20-1 and TRBJ1-4; D possibly corresponds to TRBD1 (6 bases). Source: peripheral blood mononuclear cells (PBMCs), taken when the disease was refractory, from a patient treated with antithyroid drugs. The receptor comes from a female donor with Graves disease. The CDR3 is CSARVSGANEKLFF. The CDR3 DNA is TGCAGTGCTAGAGTGTCAGGGGCTAATGAAAAACTGTTTTTT.